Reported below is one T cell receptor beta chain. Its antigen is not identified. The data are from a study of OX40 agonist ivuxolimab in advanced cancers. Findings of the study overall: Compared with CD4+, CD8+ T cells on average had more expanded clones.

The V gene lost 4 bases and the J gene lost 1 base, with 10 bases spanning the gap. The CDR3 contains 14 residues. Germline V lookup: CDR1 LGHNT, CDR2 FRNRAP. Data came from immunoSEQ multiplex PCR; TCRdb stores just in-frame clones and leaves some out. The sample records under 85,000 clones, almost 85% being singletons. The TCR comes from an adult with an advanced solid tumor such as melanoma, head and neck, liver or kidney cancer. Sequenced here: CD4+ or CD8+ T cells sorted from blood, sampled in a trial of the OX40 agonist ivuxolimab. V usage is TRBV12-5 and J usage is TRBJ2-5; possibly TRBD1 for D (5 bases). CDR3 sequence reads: CASGSRQFQETQYF. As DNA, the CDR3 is TGTGCTAGTGGTTCCAGACAGTTCCAAGAGACCCAGTACTTC. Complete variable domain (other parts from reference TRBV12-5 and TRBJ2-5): DARVTQTPRHKVTEMGQEVTMRCQPILGHNTVFWYRQTMMQGLELLAYFRNRAPLDDSGMPKDRFSAEMPDATLATLKIQPSEPRDSAVYFCASGSRQFQETQYFGPGTRLLVL.